The 28 T cell receptor beta chains in this list originate from one sample, sequenced in a study of blood T cell repertoires in COVID-19. Only in-frame clones appear in the TCRdb table, and some are missing; sequencing was by immunoSEQ multiplex PCR. Of about 94,000 clones listed, about 80% are singletons. Sequencing was performed on peripheral blood. All receptors come from a woman older than 75 with acute or convalescent COVID-19.

V usage is TRBV30 and J usage is TRBJ2-7, with 7 nucleotides matching TRBD1. The V gene end was trimmed by 4 bases and the J gene end by 2 bases; junction bases not matched to a gene: 8. In germline, CDR1 is GTSNPN, CDR2 SVGIG (reference sequence). The CDR3 is 14 residues long. The CDR3 region has the DNA TGTGCCTGGACACGGACAGGCCTTGCCTACGAGCAGTACTTC. It yields the protein CAWTRTGLAYEQYF.

This rearrangement joins TRBV6-1 to TRBJ2-1, with 10 bases aligning to TRBD1. Germline V CDR1 and CDR2: MNHNS, SASEGT. This CDR3 contains 13 residues. V gave up 9 bases and J gave up 5 bases; unmatched junction bases: 4. The CDR3 DNA follows: TGTGCCAGTGGGACAGGGGTGGACAATGAGCAGTTCTTC. It codes for CASGTGVDNEQFF.

V is TRBV10-1 and J is TRBJ2-5; 8 bases are a match to TRBD1. This CDR3 contains 15 residues. Germline lookup yields CDR1 WNHNN and CDR2 SYGVQD (reference sequence). V dropped 2 bases and J dropped 1; count of bases not matched to a gene: 3. CDR3 sequence reads: CASSEGRGLQETQYF. For the CDR3, the DNA is TGCGCCAGCAGTGAGGGCAGGGGGCTCCAAGAGACCCAGTACTTC.

In its sample, this clone was seen a few times. The chain uses TRBV11-2 and TRBJ2-7; 9 bases fit TRBD1. Trimming removed 4 bases from V and 3 bases from J; junction bases left unmatched: 4. CDR3 length equals 14 residues. Germline V gene data show CDR1 as SGHAT and CDR2 as FQNNGV. The CDR3 reads CASSSDRGGYEQYF. Written as DNA, the CDR3 is TGTGCCAGCAGCTCGGACAGGGGAGGCTACGAGCAGTACTTC. Full variable domain (rest looked up from reference TRBV11-2 and TRBJ2-7): EAGVAQSPRYKIIEKRQSVAFWCNPISGHATLYWYQQILGQGPKLLIQFQNNGVVDDSQLPKDRFSAERLKGVDSTLKIQPAKLEDSAVYLCASSSDRGGYEQYFGPGTRLTVT.

V gene TRBV6-4 combines with J gene TRBJ1-1; 7 bases line up with TRBD1. Losses at the gene ends were 5 bases for V and 1 base for J; bases not matched to a gene: 7. This CDR3 contains 15 residues. Germline V gene sequence: CDR1 MRHNA, CDR2 SNTAGT. Here the CDR3 DNA reads TGTGCCAGCAGTCCGTCGACAGGGAGGAACACTGAAGCTTTCTTT. Protein: CASSPSTGRNTEAFF.

V usage is TRBV5-4 and J usage is TRBJ2-5; 8 bases match TRBD2. Trimming removed 5 bases from V and 3 bases from J; junction bases left unmatched: 9. This CDR3 comprises 15 residues. Germline V gene sequence: CDR1 SGHNT, CDR2 YYREEE (reference sequence). The CDR3 DNA sequence: TGTGCCAGCAGACCCGGACTAGCAGTTAAAGAGACCCAGTACTTC. This translates into CASRPGLAVKETQYF.

This clone was counted a few times. The rearrangement uses TRBV18 and TRBJ1-2, with D uncertain. This CDR3 contains 14 residues. Germline V gene lookup returns CDR1 KGHSH and CDR2 LQKENI. Trimming cost V 0 bases and J 1 base, with 6 bases left between them. CDR3 in DNA: TGTGCCAGCTCACCACCGATAGATAACTATGGCTACACCTTC. Its protein product is CASSPPIDNYGYTF. Combining the CDR3 with reference TRBV18 and TRBJ1-2 gives the whole variable domain NAGVMQNPRHLVRRRGQEARLRCSPMKGHSHVYWYRQLPEEGLKFMVYLQKENIIDESGMPKERFSAEFPKEGPSILRIQQVVRGDSAAYFCASSPPIDNYGYTFGSGTRLTVV.

This clone has just a few counts. The chain combines TRBV10-3 with TRBJ2-1, with 9 bases identical to TRBD1. Unmatched junction bases numbered 10, after V lost 6 bases and J lost 7 bases. CDR1 and CDR2 from the germline V gene are ENHRY and SYGVKD. The CDR3 consists of 15 residues. Here the CDR3 reads CAIREGQGGGNEQFF. The CDR3 bases are TGTGCCATCAGGGAGGGACAGGGCGGGGGAAATGAGCAGTTCTTC.

The gene calls are TRBV11-1 and TRBJ1-2; D possibly corresponds to TRBD1 (5 bases). The CDR3 has 13 amino acids. Germline CDR1 is SGHAT and CDR2 is FQDESV (reference sequence). V lost 4 bases and J lost 1, with 7 bases in between. For the CDR3, the DNA is TGTGCCAGCAGCTCGGACAATAACTATGGCTACACCTTC. Encoded protein: CASSSDNNYGYTF.

This clone was detected only once. This rearrangement joins TRBV5-1 to TRBJ2-5; 7 bases fit TRBD2. Germline CDR1 is SGHRS and CDR2 is YFSETQ. The CDR3 consists of 14 residues. The V and J ends lost 4 bases and 1 base, in that order; junction bases with no gene match: 4. The CDR3 here is CASSRGEVQETQYF. CDR3 DNA sequence: TGCGCCAGCAGCCGGGGGGAGGTCCAAGAGACCCAGTACTTC.

The V call is TRBV11-3, the J call TRBJ2-3, with TRBD2 matching over 12 bases. The CDR3 sequence is 15 residues long. J lost 8 bases, V lost 5 bases, and 8 bases had no gene match. The germline CDR1 and CDR2 sequences are SGHNT and YENEEA. This CDR3 reads CASSLGLAGPGTQYF. Here the CDR3 DNA reads TGTGCCAGCAGCCTAGGACTAGCGGGACCGGGTACGCAGTATTTT.

The sample holds many counts of this clone. This chain uses TRBV18 with TRBJ2-2, with TRBD1 matching 9 bases. The V gene's germline CDR1 is KGHSH and CDR2 LQKENI. The trim removed 3 bases at V and 4 bases at J, leaving 6 bases unmatched. The CDR3 has 16 amino acids. In nucleotides, the CDR3 is TGTGCCAGCTCACCGGCTGGACAGGGGAGCACCGGGGAGCTGTTTTTT. It specifies CASSPAGQGSTGELFF.

The V call is TRBV11-2, the J call TRBJ2-1; 9 nucleotides match TRBD1. V gave up 5 bases and J gave up 4 bases; unmatched junction bases: 6. Germline V lookup: CDR1 SGHAT, CDR2 FQNNGV. CDR3 size: 15 residues. CDR3 coding DNA: TGTGCCAGCAGCCTCCGGGACAGGGAATACAATGAGCAGTTCTTC. This translates into CASSLRDREYNEQFF.

This chain connects TRBV19 to TRBJ1-6; D gene uncertain. Germline V gene lookup returns CDR1 LNHDA and CDR2 SQIVND (reference sequence). Trimming left V 0 bases short and J 5 bases short, with 8 bases between. This CDR3 spans 15 amino acids. The CDR3 region is CASSIDPSNNSPLHF. The CDR3 nucleotides are TGTGCCAGTAGTATAGATCCTTCTAATAATTCACCCCTCCACTTT. The variable domain in full, completed from reference TRBV19 and TRBJ1-6, reads DGGITQSPKYLFRKEGQNVTLSCEQNLNHDAMYWYRQDPGQGLRLIYYSQIVNDFQKGDIAEGYSVSREKKESFPLTVTSAQKNPTAFYLCASSIDPSNNSPLHFGNGTRLTVT.

The chain uses TRBV7-3 and TRBJ2-3; perhaps TRBD2 as D (5 bases). V was trimmed by 1 base and J by 1 base, leaving 18 bases between them. This CDR3 has 18 amino acids. Per the germline V gene, CDR1 is SGHTA and CDR2 is FQGTGA. The CDR3 DNA follows: TGTGCCAGCAGCTTAATGGGGATCGGGATCCTTGGCACAGATACGCAGTATTTT. Translating gives CASSLMGIGILGTDTQYF.

CDR3 nucleotides: TGTGCCAGTAGACAGGGTTACGCGAACACTGAAGCTTTCTTT. This gives the protein CASRQGYANTEAFF. The chain is built from TRBV19 and TRBJ1-1, with a weak D call TRBD1 (6 bases). Germline V gives CDR1 LNHDA, CDR2 SQIVND (reference sequence). With 6 bases removed from V and 1 base from J, the gap between germline ends came to 12 bases. The CDR3 loop spans 14 amino acids.

This chain links TRBV3-1 (or the pseudogene TRBV3-2) with TRBJ2-5, with 9 bases fitting TRBD1. Looked up from germline, CDR1 is LGHDT and CDR2 is YNNKEL (reference sequence). V shed 3 bases and J 5 bases; nucleotides not matched to a gene: 10. This CDR3 has 16 amino acids. Here the CDR3 reads CASSQLTGTGSETQYF. Here the CDR3 DNA reads TGTGCCAGCAGCCAGCTAACCGGGACAGGGTCCGAGACCCAGTACTTC.

The chain employs TRBV5-1 and TRBJ2-7; D may be TRBD1 (6 bases). Germline CDR1 reads SGHRS; CDR2 reads YFSETQ. The CDR3 length is 15 residues. V was clipped by 0 bases and J by 0 bases, with 10 bases between them. CDR3 region: CASSLEGVTSYEQYF. CDR3 sequence (DNA): TGCGCCAGCAGCTTGGAGGGGGTCACCTCCTACGAGCAGTACTTC.

V is TRBV2 and J is TRBJ1-1; 8 bases are shared with TRBD1. Looked up from germline, CDR1 is SNHLY and CDR2 is FYNNEI. The CDR3 has 15 amino acids. J was trimmed by 1 base and V by 2 bases; bases with no gene match: 3. CDR3 nucleotide sequence: TGTGCCAGCAGTGAATTTGGGACAGGGAACACTGAAGCTTTCTTT. Its translation: CASSEFGTGNTEAFF.

This chain uses TRBV6-5 with TRBJ2-4; unclear D gene. CDR1 is MNHEY, CDR2 SVGAGI, per germline. CDR3 size: 16 residues. V lost 0 bases and J lost 3, with 12 bases in between. CDR3 nucleotides: TGTGCCAGCAGTTACTCGAGAAGAATCGGCAAAAACATTCAGTACTTC. It yields the protein CASSYSRRIGKNIQYF.

The gene calls are TRBV7-2 and TRBJ2-7; 10 bases match TRBD2. Germline V gene lookup returns CDR1 SGHTA and CDR2 FQGNSA. This CDR3 is 15 amino acids long. V dropped 5 bases and J dropped 1; count of bases not matched to a gene: 5. In nucleotides, the CDR3 is TGTGCCAGCAGCCCACTACTAGCGGGGTCCTACGAGCAGTACTTC. Its protein is CASSPLLAGSYEQYF.

This clone was counted once. V is TRBV12-5 and J is TRBJ2-5, with 8 bases aligning to TRBD2. This CDR3 is built from 16 residues. Trimming removed 6 bases from V and 0 bases from J; junction bases left unmatched: 9. Per germline, CDR1 LGHNT and CDR2 FRNRAP. Written as DNA, the CDR3 is TGTGCTAGTGGCTATGAAAGCGGGGGCTACCAAGAGACCCAGTACTTC. Its protein is CASGYESGGYQETQYF.

The DNA for the CDR3 is TGTGCCAGCAGCCCAAGCGCGAGCGGGACGGAAAATACGCAGTATTTT. Translation: CASSPSASGTENTQYF. The rearrangement links TRBV4-2 to TRBJ2-3; 7 nucleotides align to TRBD2. This CDR3 is 16 amino acids long. CDR1 is LGHNA, CDR2 YNFKEQ, per germline. V shed 4 bases, J shed 7 bases, and the junction held 14 bases outside the gene matches.

This clone was found once. The V call is TRBV11-2, the J call TRBJ2-5, with a possible D match to TRBD2 (7 bases). CDR1 is SGHAT and CDR2 is FQNNGV in the germline V gene. Trimming pared 5 bases from V and 5 bases from J, leaving 21 bases between. This CDR3 has 16 residues. This chain's CDR3 is CASSQRGGGRRETQYF. The DNA for the CDR3 is TGTGCCAGCAGCCAAAGGGGAGGGGGTCGGAGGGAGACCCAGTACTTC.

This clone was detected many times. This CDR3 is CSVEGGENTEAFF. CDR3 DNA sequence: TGCAGCGTTGAGGGGGGGGAGAACACTGAAGCTTTCTTT. The rearrangement links TRBV29-1 to TRBJ1-1; D might be TRBD1 (5 bases). This CDR3 comprises 13 residues. Germline-derived CDR1 and CDR2 are SQVTM and ANQGSEA. V lost 3 bases and J 1 base, leaving 9 bases between the germline ends.

This sequence joins TRBV5-1 and TRBJ1-3; no clear D gene. Germline CDR1 SGHRS, CDR2 YFSETQ. V lost 4 bases to trimming and J lost 0 bases, with 14 bases between them. The CDR3 length is 16 residues. The CDR3 DNA sequence: TGCGCCAGCAGCCTTACACAGAGCTCCTCTGGAAACACCATATATTTT. Encoded protein: CASSLTQSSSGNTIYF.

The rearrangement uses TRBV23-1 and TRBJ1-1, with a weak D call TRBD1 (5 bases). TRBV23-1 is an open reading frame, and its role is uncertain. The CDR3 contains 13 residues. The V gene lost 9 bases and the J gene lost 4 bases, with 15 bases spanning the gap. The CDR3 DNA sequence: TGCGCCAGTACAGGAGATTGCGGCACTGAAGCTTTCTTT. It yields the protein CASTGDCGTEAFF.

The chain carries TRBV7-9 and TRBJ1-6; unclear D gene. The CDR3 is made up of 14 amino acids. Per the germline V gene, CDR1 is SEHNR and CDR2 is FQNEAQ (reference sequence). Trimming took off 1 base at V and 9 bases at J, with 10 bases between the two ends. This CDR3 reads CASSLEFPGSPLHF. The CDR3, as DNA: TGTGCCAGCAGCTTAGAGTTCCCCGGTTCACCCCTCCACTTT.